The T cell receptor (beta chain) under discussion was sequenced for a study of T cells after yellow fever vaccination. TCRdb re-derived calls from the 5' RACE reads in MiXCR, one entry per CDR3 protein. The data contain around 320,000 distinct CDR3 sequences, around 4.4% of them singletons. CDR3 length: 15 amino acids. The sequence came from a man between 18 and 35 years old who received the YFV17D yellow fever vaccine. The source was PBMCs, collected 15 days after the yellow fever booster vaccination. The genes are TRBV21-1 and TRBJ2-4; the table assigns TRBD2, which was not confirmed against the DNA. TRBV21-1 is labeled a pseudogene. CDR3 nucleotides: TGTGGCAGCAGCAAAGGGGAGGCTACAGGAAACATTCAGTACTTC. Translating gives CGSSKGEATGNIQYF.